This TCR beta chain was profiled in a study of blood T cell repertoires in COVID-19. The wider study: Some COVID-19 samples were acute and others convalescent; all came from the United States, Italy and Spain.

Germline CDR1 is SGHNT and CDR2 is YENEEA. V was trimmed by 1 base and J by 8 bases, leaving 11 bases between them. The CDR3 has 13 residues. Original methodology: Amplification with reference gene primers provided the estimates of nucleated cell counts. Data came from immunoSEQ multiplex PCR; TCRdb stores just in-frame clones and leaves some out. V, J and clone size derive from that table, while D and trimming were established from the DNA sequence. The table records about 130,000 clones, 80% to 90% of them present only once. Sequences were obtained from peripheral blood. This TCR came from an older woman with acute or convalescent COVID-19. V is TRBV11-3 and J is TRBJ1-1; perhaps TRBD1 as D (6 bases). CDR3 sequence reads: CASSLGATGEAFF. The DNA for the CDR3 is TGTGCCAGCAGCTTAGGCGCCACAGGGGAAGCTTTCTTT.